These 26 T cell receptor beta chains were all obtained from the same sample, sequenced in a study of blood T cell repertoires in COVID-19. Produced via immunoSEQ multiplex PCR; TCRdb's table is partial and in-frame only. This sample has tens of thousands of clones, with 80% to 90% found just once. Material for sequencing was peripheral blood. These receptors were obtained from a woman aged 55 to 70 with COVID-19, enrolled during active disease.

The chain joins TRBV5-4 to TRBJ1-2; 7 bases fit TRBD1. This CDR3 is 16 amino acids long. Germline V CDR1 and CDR2: SGHNT, YYREEE (reference sequence). Germline trimming cut 4 bases from V and 1 base from J; bases unmatched to any gene: 10. The CDR3 protein is CASSTNGDSSNYGYTF. CDR3 DNA sequence: TGTGCCAGCAGCACGAATGGGGACAGTAGTAACTATGGCTACACCTTC.

The chain employs TRBV7-9 and TRBJ2-1, with 14 nucleotides matching TRBD2. Germline lookup yields CDR1 SEHNR and CDR2 FQNEAQ (reference sequence). This CDR3 is built from 19 residues. The V segment lost 5 bases and the J segment 9 bases; nucleotides outside the gene matches: 18. The CDR3 protein is CASSPGTSGGTPTRSEQFF. CDR3 nucleotides: TGTGCCAGCAGCCCCGGGACTAGCGGGGGTACCCCGACCCGGAGTGAGCAGTTCTTC.

J is TRBJ2-1 and V is TRBV7-8; 15 bases fit TRBD2. V gave up 2 bases and J gave up 3 bases; unmatched junction bases: 8. Germline CDR1 and CDR2: SGHVS and FQNEAQ. This CDR3 has 19 residues. CDR3 in DNA: TGTGCCAGCAGCTTACTAGGCGGGACTAGCGGGAGGCGCTACAATGAGCAGTTCTTC. Amino acids: CASSLLGGTSGRRYNEQFF.

V is TRBV19 and J is TRBJ2-5, with D possibly being TRBD2 (6 bases). Germline CDR1 reads LNHDA; CDR2 reads SQIVND (reference sequence). V was trimmed by 5 bases and J by 5 bases, leaving 15 bases between them. This CDR3 has 14 amino acids. The CDR3 here is CASSAPGTLETQYF. CDR3 nucleotide sequence: TGTGCCAGTAGTGCCCCCGGGACTTTGGAGACCCAGTACTTC.

The V gene is TRBV4-1, the J gene TRBJ2-3; TRBD2 agrees at 7 bases. Trimming removed 1 base from V and 5 bases from J; junction bases left unmatched: 12. Per germline, CDR1 MGHRA and CDR2 YSYEKL. The CDR3 spans 17 residues. CDR3 bases: TGCGCCAGCAGCCAAGTGTTTACTAGCGCCACCCTAGATACGCAGTATTTT. Translation: CASSQVFTSATLDTQYF.

The J gene is TRBJ1-6, the V gene TRBV21-1; TRBD1, as called in the table, went unchecked against the DNA. TRBV21-1 is described as a pseudogene. This CDR3 contains 15 residues. CDR3 bases: TGTGCCAGCAGCAAGCGGGACAGGGAAAAATCACCCCTCCACTTT. This translates into CASSKRDREKSPLHF.

The chain recombines TRBV9 with TRBJ2-1; the D is unclear. Trimming shortened V by 0 bases and J by 9 bases, and 16 bases separated the two germline ends. Germline lookup yields CDR1 SGDLS and CDR2 YYNGEE. This CDR3 has 15 residues. The CDR3 here is CASSVGVSTFSEQFF. CDR3 nucleotides: TGTGCCAGCAGCGTAGGTGTTAGTACTTTCTCTGAGCAGTTCTTC. The full variable domain, rest sourced from reference TRBV9 and TRBJ2-1, is DSGVTQTPKHLITATGQRVTLRCSPRSGDLSVYWYQQSLDQGLQFLIQYYNGEERAKGNILERFSAQQFPDLHSELNLSSLELGDSALYFCASSVGVSTFSEQFFGPGTRLTVL.

The V and J genes are TRBV19 and TRBJ2-4; 7 bases line up with TRBD1. Germline V lookup: CDR1 LNHDA, CDR2 SQIVND (reference sequence). The V segment lost 3 bases and the J segment 7 bases; nucleotides outside the gene matches: 9. The CDR3 runs 15 residues. This CDR3 is CASSIQVSQGNIQYF. The CDR3 DNA is TGTGCCAGTAGTATTCAAGTCTCACAGGGGAACATTCAGTACTTC.

The chain joins TRBV21-1 to TRBJ1-1; no check of the table's D call, TRBD1, against the DNA was made. TRBV21-1 is tagged as a pseudogene. The CDR3 loop spans 13 amino acids. The CDR3 sequence: CASAQGAYTEAFF. The CDR3 bases are TGTGCCAGCGCACAGGGGGCTTACACTGAAGCTTTCTTT.

J is TRBJ2-5 and V is TRBV6-2 or TRBV6-3, with 7 bases fitting TRBD1. CDR3 length: 14 residues. Germline CDR1 is MNHEY and CDR2 is SVGEGT. J lost 5 bases, V lost 4 bases, and 7 bases had no gene match. Written as DNA, the CDR3 is TGTGCCAGCAGTTCCTCGACAGGGCTGGAGACCCAGTACTTC. This codes for CASSSSTGLETQYF.

The chain recombines TRBV6-5 with TRBJ2-1, with a weak D call TRBD1 (5 bases). The CDR3 totals 13 residues. Germline CDR1 and CDR2: MNHEY and SVGAGI. V was pared by 6 bases and J by 2 bases, with 8 bases between. The CDR3 sequence is CASSRDTYNEQFF. Written as DNA, the CDR3 is TGTGCCAGCAGCAGGGATACCTACAATGAGCAGTTCTTC.

The chain is built from TRBV5-1 and TRBJ2-7; 9 bases map to TRBD1. This CDR3 has 15 residues. Germline loops: CDR1 SGHRS, CDR2 YFSETQ. Germline trimming cut 4 bases from V and 4 bases from J; bases unmatched to any gene: 9. The CDR3 sequence is CASSVGQGERYEQYF. The DNA for the CDR3 is TGCGCCAGCAGCGTGGGACAGGGAGAGAGGTACGAGCAGTACTTC.

CDR3 residues: CASTLQGGNQPQHF. CDR3 DNA: TGTGCCAGTACCCTACAGGGAGGCAATCAGCCCCAGCATTTT. The chain employs TRBV19 and TRBJ1-5, with a weak D call TRBD1 (6 bases). V was clipped by 7 bases and J by 2 bases, with 12 bases between them. CDR1 and CDR2 from the germline V gene are LNHDA and SQIVND (reference sequence). This CDR3 has 14 amino acids. Full variable domain (remainder filled in from reference TRBV19 and TRBJ1-5): DGGITQSPKYLFRKEGQNVTLSCEQNLNHDAMYWYRQDPGQGLRLIYYSQIVNDFQKGDIAEGYSVSREKKESFPLTVTSAQKNPTAFYLCASTLQGGNQPQHFGDGTRLSIL.

V is TRBV5-1 and J is TRBJ2-2; TRBD1 matches at 7 bases. Germline CDR1 reads SGHRS; CDR2 reads YFSETQ. V gave up 2 bases and J gave up 4 bases; unmatched junction bases: 5. The CDR3 loop spans 15 amino acids. CDR3 region: CASSLGGAVTGELFF. CDR3 sequence (DNA): TGCGCCAGCAGCTTAGGGGGCGCAGTCACCGGGGAGCTGTTTTTT.

The chain uses TRBV2 and TRBJ2-2; possibly TRBD2 for D (5 bases). There are 13 residues in the CDR3. From germline, CDR1 is SNHLY and CDR2 FYNNEI. The ends were cut back, 10 bases at V and 6 bases at J, with 15 bases in the middle. Here the CDR3 reads CAIRHKRPGELFF. CDR3 nucleotides: TGTGCCATCCGCCACAAGCGGCCCGGGGAGCTGTTTTTT.

The CDR3, as DNA: TGTGCCAGCTCACCCGCGATATACAATGAGCAGTTCTTC. Its protein is CASSPAIYNEQFF. The rearrangement links TRBV18 to TRBJ2-1, with no clear D. V lost 3 bases and J 4 bases, leaving 7 bases between the germline ends. The germline V gene encodes CDR1 KGHSH and CDR2 LQKENI. This CDR3 has 13 residues. Supplemented by reference TRBV18 and TRBJ2-1, the full variable domain reads NAGVMQNPRHLVRRRGQEARLRCSPMKGHSHVYWYRQLPEEGLKFMVYLQKENIIDESGMPKERFSAEFPKEGPSILRIQQVVRGDSAAYFCASSPAIYNEQFFGPGTRLTVL.

This clone was seen only once. V is TRBV28 and J is TRBJ1-1; 7 bases map to TRBD1. Germline lookup yields CDR1 MDHEN and CDR2 SYDVKM. The CDR3 has 16 amino acids. V lost 4 bases to trimming and J lost 1 base; unmatched junction nucleotides: 9. CDR3 nucleotide sequence: TGTGCCAGCAGTTCCGCGGGACAGCCTAGGAACACTGAAGCTTTCTTT. Its translation: CASSSAGQPRNTEAFF.

The chain has TRBV18 and TRBJ2-7; 8 nucleotides align to TRBD1. The germline gives CDR1 KGHSH, CDR2 LQKENI. Losses at the gene ends were 4 bases for V and 5 bases for J; bases not matched to a gene: 13. The CDR3 sequence is 16 residues long. The CDR3 spells CASSLQRGTGRHEQYF. CDR3 in DNA: TGTGCCAGCTCACTACAGCGCGGGACAGGCAGGCACGAGCAGTACTTC.

This chain joins TRBV18 and TRBJ2-7, with D perhaps TRBD2 (6 bases). The CDR3 length is 13 residues. The germline V gene has CDR1 KGHSH and CDR2 LQKENI. Trimming shortened V by 2 bases and J by 6 bases, and 11 bases separated the two germline ends. The CDR3 sequence: CASSPTEGSEQYF. The CDR3, as DNA: TGTGCCAGCTCACCAACGGAGGGAAGCGAGCAGTACTTC. Supplemented by reference TRBV18 and TRBJ2-7, the full variable domain reads NAGVMQNPRHLVRRRGQEARLRCSPMKGHSHVYWYRQLPEEGLKFMVYLQKENIIDESGMPKERFSAEFPKEGPSILRIQQVVRGDSAAYFCASSPTEGSEQYFGPGTRLTVT.

The CDR3: CASSQGGTALSYEQYF. In DNA form, the CDR3 reads TGTGCCAGCAGCCAAGGGGGCACAGCCCTCTCCTACGAGCAGTACTTC. This chain uses TRBV14 with TRBJ2-7; TRBD1 might be the D (5 bases). The CDR3 extends over 16 amino acids. Germline V gene sequence: CDR1 SGHDN, CDR2 FVKESK. V lost 1 base to trimming and J lost 0 bases, with 13 bases between them.

This chain links TRBV7-9 with TRBJ1-5; no clear D. CDR1 is SEHNR and CDR2 is FQNEAQ in the germline V gene (reference sequence). V dropped 6 bases and J dropped 5 bases, with 11 bases sitting between them. The CDR3 is made up of 13 amino acids. DNA for the CDR3: TGTGCCAGCAGTCTAGGCGGGCATCAGCCCCAGCATTTT. Translated: CASSLGGHQPQHF.

The chain recombines TRBV5-8 with TRBJ1-1, with D perhaps TRBD1 (6 bases). V lost 1 base and J lost 6, with 10 bases in between. CDR1 and CDR2 from the germline V gene are SGHTS and YDEGEE. There are 13 residues in the CDR3. The CDR3 sequence is CASSLYRAAEAFF. The CDR3 DNA is TGTGCCAGCAGCTTGTACAGGGCGGCTGAAGCTTTCTTT. Full variable domain (rest looked up from reference TRBV5-8 and TRBJ1-1): EAGVTQSPTHLIKTRGQQATLRCSPISGHTSVYWYQQALGLGLQFLLWYDEGEERNRGNFPPRFSGRQFPNYSSELNVNALELEDSALYLCASSLYRAAEAFFGQGTRLTVV.

V gene TRBV9 combines with J gene TRBJ2-3; TRBD1 might be the D (6 bases). The CDR3 spans 16 residues. CDR1 is SGDLS, CDR2 YYNGEE, per germline. V was pared by 5 bases and J by 5 bases, with 21 bases between. The DNA of the CDR3 is TGTGCCAGCAGTCCTCGACCCCCAGGGGCCGAAGATACGCAGTATTTT. This codes for CASSPRPPGAEDTQYF.

CDR3 coding DNA: TGTGCCAGCAGTTCCTATTTCTCTGAAGCTTTCTTT. It specifies CASSSYFSEAFF. The V gene is TRBV6-5, the J gene TRBJ1-1; D not resolved. Germline CDR1 is MNHEY and CDR2 is SVGAGI. CDR3 length: 12 amino acids. V was pared by 4 bases and J by 6 bases, with 9 bases between.

The rearrangement links TRBV4-2 to TRBJ2-6, with TRBD1 matching 8 bases. J lost 0 bases, V lost 3 bases, and 7 bases had no gene match. This CDR3 is 18 amino acids long. Germline CDR1 and CDR2: LGHNA and YNFKEQ. The CDR3 nucleotides read TGTGCCAGCAGCCAGTCCGGGACAGGTTTCTCTGGGGCCAACGTCCTGACTTTC. Its protein product is CASSQSGTGFSGANVLTF.

V and J are TRBV6-5 and TRBJ2-6; the D gene is possibly TRBD2 (5 bases). Trimming removed 2 bases at V and 2 bases at J, with 10 bases between. The CDR3 has 16 residues. The germline V gene encodes CDR1 MNHEY and CDR2 SVGAGI. The CDR3 sequence: CASSYEGSTGANVLTF. The CDR3 bases are TGTGCCAGCAGTTACGAGGGATCCACTGGGGCCAACGTCCTGACTTTC.